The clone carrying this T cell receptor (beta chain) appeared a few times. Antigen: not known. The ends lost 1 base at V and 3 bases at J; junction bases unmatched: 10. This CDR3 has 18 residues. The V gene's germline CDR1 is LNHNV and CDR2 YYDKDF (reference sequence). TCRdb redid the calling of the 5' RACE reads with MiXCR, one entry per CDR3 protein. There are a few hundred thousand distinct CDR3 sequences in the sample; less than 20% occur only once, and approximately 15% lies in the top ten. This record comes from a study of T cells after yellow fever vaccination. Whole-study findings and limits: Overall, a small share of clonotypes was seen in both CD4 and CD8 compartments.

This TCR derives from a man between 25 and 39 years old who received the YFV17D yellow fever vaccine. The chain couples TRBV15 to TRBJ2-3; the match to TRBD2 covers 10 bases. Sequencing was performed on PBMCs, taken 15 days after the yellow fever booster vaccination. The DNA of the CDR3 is TGTGCCACCAGCAGAGCATTGTCTAGCGGGAGTATTACAGATACGCAGTATTTT. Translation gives CATSRALSSGSITDTQYF.